One T cell receptor beta chain is described in this entry. The entry originates in a study of blood T cells in healthy people across ages. Next came a second PCR, run for about 6 to 12 cycles, which used a sample-barcoded 5' primer along with a J-beta primer mix. Every cDNA was tagged by a template-switch adaptor with 12 random nucleotides. TCRdb processed the 5' RACE reads anew with MiXCR; each CDR3 protein has one entry. The sample contains almost 1 million distinct CDR3 sequences, about 51% of which appear only once. Specimen: blood. This receptor was identified in a woman aged 60-70 years in good health.

CDR3 sequence: CASSDWEFQGGPSYNEQFF. In DNA, the CDR3 is TGTGCCAGCAGTGATTGGGAATTTCAGGGAGGGCCTTCCTACAATGAGCAGTTCTTC. The chain uses TRBV25-1 and TRBJ2-1; TRBD2 agrees at 7 bases. V dropped 3 bases and J dropped 1; count of bases not matched to a gene: 15. This CDR3 is built from 19 residues. The germline V gene has CDR1 MGHDK and CDR2 SYGVNS. Based on the CDR3 plus reference TRBV25-1 and TRBJ2-1, the full variable domain is EADIYQTPRYLVIGTGKKITLECSQTMGHDKMYWYQQDPGMELHLIHYSYGVNSTEKGDLSSESTVSRIRTEHFPLTLESARPSHTSQYLCASSDWEFQGGPSYNEQFFGPGTRLTVL.